The 5 T cell receptor beta chains in this list originate from one sample, sequenced in a study of blood T cell repertoires in COVID-19. Sequencing was performed with immunoSEQ multiplex PCR; in TCRdb, only in-frame clones are kept and a portion is missing. The sample shows about 430,000 clones, roughly 90% of them seen only once. Sequenced sample: PBMCs or T cells enriched from blood (not recorded which). The source of these receptors is a woman in her twenties or thirties with acute COVID-19.

The chain has TRBV2 and TRBJ2-5; 15 bases are a match to TRBD2. CDR1 and CDR2 from the germline V gene are SNHLY and FYNNEI. J lost 2 bases, V lost 8 bases, and 6 bases had no gene match. This CDR3 comprises 16 residues. The chain's CDR3 is CASLLGTSGGQETQYF. Written as DNA, the CDR3 is TGTGCCAGCCTCCTCGGGACTAGCGGGGGGCAAGAGACCCAGTACTTC.

The chain joins TRBV3-1 (or the pseudogene TRBV3-2) to TRBJ2-4, with 7 bases lining up with TRBD1. Trimming cost V 0 bases and J 0 bases; bases outside gene matches: 5. The CDR3 is 17 amino acids. Germline lookup yields CDR1 LGHDT and CDR2 YNNKEL (reference sequence). The CDR3 spells CASSQDLGQLAKNIQYF. The CDR3 DNA is TGTGCCAGCAGCCAAGATTTGGGACAGCTAGCCAAAAACATTCAGTACTTC.

The chain has TRBV2 and TRBJ2-7, with D perhaps TRBD1 (6 bases). V gave up 1 base and J gave up 4 bases, with 14 bases separating them. This CDR3 is 15 amino acids long. The V gene's germline CDR1 is SNHLY and CDR2 FYNNEI. CDR3 sequence reads: CASSEEAGQGYEQYF. DNA of the CDR3: TGTGCCAGCAGTGAAGAGGCCGGGCAGGGGTACGAGCAGTACTTC.

This chain uses TRBV11-2 with TRBJ1-2; D might be TRBD1 (5 bases). CDR1 and CDR2 from the germline V gene are SGHAT and FQNNGV. CDR3 length: 12 residues. Written as DNA, the CDR3 is TGTGCGAGAAGGGGCAGGAACTATGGCTACACCTTC. Translating it yields CARRGRNYGYTF. Variable domain in full (rest from reference TRBV11-2 and TRBJ1-2): EAGVAQSPRYKIIEKRQSVAFWCNPISGHATLYWYQQILGQGPKLLIQFQNNGVVDDSQLPKDRFSAERLKGVDSTLKIQPAKLEDSAVYLCARRGRNYGYTFGSGTRLTVV.

The rearrangement links TRBV30 to TRBJ1-1, with 11 bases identical to TRBD1. With 2 bases clipped from V and 4 bases from J, the junction kept 3 bases outside the gene matches. The CDR3 contains 14 residues. The V gene's germline CDR1 is GTSNPN and CDR2 SVGIG (reference sequence). This CDR3 reads CAWSRTGGGTEAFF. CDR3 coding DNA: TGTGCCTGGAGTCGGACAGGGGGCGGCACTGAAGCTTTCTTT.